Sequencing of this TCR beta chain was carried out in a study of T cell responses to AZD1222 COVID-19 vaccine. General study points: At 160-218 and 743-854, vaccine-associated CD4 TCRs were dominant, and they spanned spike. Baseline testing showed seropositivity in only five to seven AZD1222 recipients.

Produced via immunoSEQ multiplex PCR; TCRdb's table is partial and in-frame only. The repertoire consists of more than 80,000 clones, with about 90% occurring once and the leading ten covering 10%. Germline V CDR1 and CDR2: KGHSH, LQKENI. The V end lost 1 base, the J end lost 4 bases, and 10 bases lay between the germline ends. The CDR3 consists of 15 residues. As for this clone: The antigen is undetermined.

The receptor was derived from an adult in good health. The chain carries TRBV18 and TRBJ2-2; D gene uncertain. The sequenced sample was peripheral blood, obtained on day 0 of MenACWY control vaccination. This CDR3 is CASSPQGSGTGELFF. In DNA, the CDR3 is TGTGCCAGCTCACCACAAGGTTCCGGCACCGGGGAGCTGTTTTTT.